This passage covers 9 T cell receptor beta chains from one sample sequenced in a study of blood T cell repertoires in COVID-19. Method: immunoSEQ multiplex PCR; TCRdb's copy keeps in-frame clones and lacks some. The sample records 150,000 to 190,000 clones, approximately 73% being singletons. Input material: peripheral blood. These receptors were collected from a woman older than 75 with acute or convalescent COVID-19.

This sequence joins TRBV6-4 and TRBJ2-1; D may be TRBD1 (7 bases). Germline V gives CDR1 MRHNA, CDR2 SNTAGT. The CDR3 runs to 13 residues. Trimming took off 4 bases at V and 6 bases at J, with 10 bases between the two ends. CDR3 DNA: TGTGCCAGCAGTGGGCAGGGGGGCAATGAGCAGTTCTTC. This gives the protein CASSGQGGNEQFF.

There are a few counts of this clone. The genes are TRBV3-1 (or the pseudogene TRBV3-2) and TRBJ1-2; possible D gene TRBD1, 5 bases. The CDR3 runs to 13 residues. Between the trimmed V and J ends, which lost 0 bases and 6 bases, there was a span of 8 bases. The V gene's germline CDR1 is LGHDT and CDR2 YNNKEL (reference sequence). The CDR3 region has the DNA TGTGCCAGCAGCCAAGAACCAGGGAATGGCTACACCTTC. Protein product: CASSQEPGNGYTF.

This chain links TRBV6-5 with TRBJ1-1, with D possibly TRBD1 on 5 matching bases. Trimming stripped 6 bases from V and 5 bases from J, with 16 bases between. This CDR3 is built from 14 residues. CDR1 and CDR2 from the germline V gene are MNHEY and SVGAGI. CDR3 nucleotide sequence: TGTGCCAGCAGGCCACAGGAAGGAGGGACTGAAGCTTTCTTT. Residues: CASRPQEGGTEAFF.

The chain employs TRBV11-2 and TRBJ1-1, with 7 positions matching TRBD1. The CDR3 runs to 15 residues. The J segment lost 3 bases and the V segment lost 5 bases, leaving 9 bases of the junction unmatched. Looked up from germline, CDR1 is SGHAT and CDR2 is FQNNGV. CDR3 region: CASSTMTGLDTEAFF. The DNA for the CDR3 is TGTGCCAGCAGCACTATGACAGGGTTGGACACTGAAGCTTTCTTT.

This sequence joins TRBV5-1 and TRBJ1-1, with 7 bases identical to TRBD1. The J segment lost 2 bases and the V segment lost 4 bases, leaving 5 bases of the junction unmatched. CDR1 and CDR2 (germline): SGHRS, YFSETQ. There are 14 residues in the CDR3. The CDR3 reads CASSPQGLNTEAFF. In DNA, the CDR3 is TGCGCCAGCAGCCCACAGGGGTTAAACACTGAAGCTTTCTTT.

The chain joins TRBV19 to TRBJ1-2, with D hard to call. The CDR3 extends over 14 amino acids. V dropped 2 bases and J dropped 4 bases, with 11 bases sitting between them. Germline V gives CDR1 LNHDA, CDR2 SQIVND (reference sequence). As DNA, the CDR3 is TGTGCCAGTAGTATATACAGCGGGCCCTATGGCTACACCTTC. Its protein is CASSIYSGPYGYTF.

The chain recombines TRBV24-1 with TRBJ2-2; perhaps TRBD2 as D (5 bases). Trimming shortened V by 4 bases and J by 4 bases, and 12 bases separated the two germline ends. The CDR3 is made up of 15 amino acids. The germline V gene has CDR1 KGHDR and CDR2 SFDVKD. CDR3 coding DNA: TGTGCCACCAGTGACTCCCGGCGGGTCACCGGGGAGCTGTTTTTT. Translated, it gives CATSDSRRVTGELFF.

V gene TRBV7-2 combines with J gene TRBJ2-4, with a possible D match to TRBD1 (6 bases). Trimming left V 5 bases short and J 10 bases short, with 18 bases between. This CDR3 region has 14 residues. Germline assignment: CDR1 SGHTA and CDR2 FQGNSA. The CDR3 bases are TGTGCCAGCAGCCTGCAGGGGCTTTCCGGTATTCAGTACTTC. This gives the protein CASSLQGLSGIQYF.

The DNA for the CDR3 is TGCAGTCCTGGGGCACCTGAAGCTTTCTTT. Translated: CSPGAPEAFF. The J gene is TRBJ1-1, the V gene TRBV20-1, with a possible D match to TRBD1 (5 bases). Germline CDR1 and CDR2: DFQATT and SNEGSKA (reference sequence). The CDR3 totals 10 residues. The V end was cut by 8 bases, the J end by 6 bases, with 10 bases between.